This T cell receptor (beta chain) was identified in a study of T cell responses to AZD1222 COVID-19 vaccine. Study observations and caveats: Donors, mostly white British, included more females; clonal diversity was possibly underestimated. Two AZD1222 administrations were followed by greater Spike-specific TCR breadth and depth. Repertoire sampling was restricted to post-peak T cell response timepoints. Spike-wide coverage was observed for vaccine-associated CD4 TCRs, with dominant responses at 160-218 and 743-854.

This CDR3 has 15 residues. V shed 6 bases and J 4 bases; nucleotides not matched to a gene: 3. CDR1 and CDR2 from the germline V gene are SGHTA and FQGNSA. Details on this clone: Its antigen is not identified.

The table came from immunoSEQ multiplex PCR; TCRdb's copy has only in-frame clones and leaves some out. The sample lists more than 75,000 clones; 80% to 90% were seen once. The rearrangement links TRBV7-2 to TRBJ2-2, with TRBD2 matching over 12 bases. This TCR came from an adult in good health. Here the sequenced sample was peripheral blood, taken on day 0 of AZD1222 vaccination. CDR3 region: CASRGGLAGTGELFF. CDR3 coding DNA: TGTGCCAGCAGGGGGGGACTAGCGGGCACCGGGGAGCTGTTTTTT. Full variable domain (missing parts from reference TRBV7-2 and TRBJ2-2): GAGVSQSPSNKVTEKGKDVELRCDPISGHTALYWYRQSLGQGLEFLIYFQGNSAPDKSGLPSDRFSAERTGGSVSTLTIQRTQQEDSAVYLCASRGGLAGTGELFFGEGSRLTVL.